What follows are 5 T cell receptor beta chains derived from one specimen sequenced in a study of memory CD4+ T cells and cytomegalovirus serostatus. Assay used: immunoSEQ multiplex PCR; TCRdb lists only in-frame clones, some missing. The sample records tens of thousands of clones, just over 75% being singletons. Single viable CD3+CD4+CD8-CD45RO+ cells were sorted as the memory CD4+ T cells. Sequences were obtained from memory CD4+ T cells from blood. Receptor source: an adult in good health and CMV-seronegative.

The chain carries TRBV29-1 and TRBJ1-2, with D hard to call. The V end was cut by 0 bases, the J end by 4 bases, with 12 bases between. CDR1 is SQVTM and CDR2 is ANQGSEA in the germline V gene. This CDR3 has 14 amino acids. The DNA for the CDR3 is TGCAGCGTTGAAGATCAAGGGAGTTCCTATGGCTACACCTTC. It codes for CSVEDQGSSYGYTF.

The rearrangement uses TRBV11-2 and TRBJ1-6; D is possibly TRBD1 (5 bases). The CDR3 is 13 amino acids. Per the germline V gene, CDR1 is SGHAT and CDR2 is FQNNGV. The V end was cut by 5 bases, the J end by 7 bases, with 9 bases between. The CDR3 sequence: CASSQGANSPLHF. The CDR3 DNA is TGTGCCAGCAGCCAAGGGGCCAATTCACCCCTCCACTTT.

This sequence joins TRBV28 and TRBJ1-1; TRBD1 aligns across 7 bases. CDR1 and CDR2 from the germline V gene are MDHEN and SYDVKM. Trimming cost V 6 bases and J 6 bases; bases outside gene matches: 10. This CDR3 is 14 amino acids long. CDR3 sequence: CASSEDRDFPEAFF. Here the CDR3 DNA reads TGTGCCAGCAGCGAAGACAGGGACTTCCCTGAAGCTTTCTTT.

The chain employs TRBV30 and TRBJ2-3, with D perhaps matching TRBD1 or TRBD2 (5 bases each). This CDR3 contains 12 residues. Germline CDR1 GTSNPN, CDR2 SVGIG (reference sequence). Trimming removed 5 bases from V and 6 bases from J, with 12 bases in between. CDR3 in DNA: TGTGCCTGGGGAAGGTGGGGGGATACGCAGTATTTT. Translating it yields CAWGRWGDTQYF.

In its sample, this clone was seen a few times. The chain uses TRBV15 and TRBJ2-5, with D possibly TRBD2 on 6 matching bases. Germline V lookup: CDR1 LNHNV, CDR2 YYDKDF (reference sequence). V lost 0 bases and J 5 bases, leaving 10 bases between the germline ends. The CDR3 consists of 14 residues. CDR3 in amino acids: CATSRDLLAETQYF. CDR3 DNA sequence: TGTGCCACCAGCAGAGATCTACTAGCTGAGACCCAGTACTTC.